Here is one TCR beta chain with its context. No cognate antigen has been identified for it. No qualities accompany the bases; no much larger clone lies one base away. This sample is drawn from a study of blood T cell repertoires in COVID-19 (dated by TCRdb to 2019 to 2021). Notes on the research overall: The collaborator samples originated in the United States, Italy and Spain and spanned the acute and convalescent phases of COVID-19. The repertoires were released in a freely available public database intended as a resource for research on the immune response to SARS-CoV-2. Deeply sampled blood TCRbeta repertoires from subjects exposed to, actively infected with, or recovered from COVID-19 were included in the dataset. Where available, HLA class I and class II types were obtained from metadata supplied by the sample provider rather than from assay-based typing. The material from the prospective study consisted of cDNA or gDNA derived from T cells, B-cell-depleted T cells, or PBMCs. Samples were obtained from the ongoing ImmuneRACE study (first 160 participants) and from 950 to 1,500 subjects provided by 6 global collaborators. Nearly every sample came with metadata listing a de-identified subject ID, COVID-19 status, age in years and sex. The study at large found these results: Clinical and demographic metadata were provided uncurated, with the amount varying by source and participant.

TCRbeta CDR3 regions were amplified from genomic DNA by means of the immunoSEQ Assay, a bias-controlled multiplex PCR. As for the original processing: Within the assay, amplification of reference gene primers was used to estimate how many nucleated cells each sample contained. To quantify the absolute abundance of each unique TCRbeta CDR3 rearrangement, sequence reads were collapsed and filtered. Productive Simpson clonality was computed per sample as the square root of Simpson's diversity index over productive rearrangements. TCRdb mirrors the immuneACCESS table, restricted to in-frame sequences. Some clones are absent from its copies; in checked studies, under half trace to an unresolved V gene, and the reason for the others is unknown. V, J and clone size are taken as reported in that table, and D and trimming were inferred from the DNA itself. In this sample the table shows about 45,000 clones, about 90% of which occur a single time. Just over 9% of the sample is taken by the ten largest.

The germline V gene sets CDR1 to MNHEY and CDR2 to SVGAGI. Counted from cysteine to phenylalanine, this CDR3 has 15 amino acids. Only CDR3 DNA is held: 45 bases, read in frame from base 1. V ends up 5 bases short and J 6 bases short, with an unmatched junction base count of 7. The collaborating institutions used their own protocols to collect whole blood in K2EDTA tubes. For TCRbeta analysis, collaborator samples were shipped as frozen whole blood, as isolated PBMCs, or as DNA extracted from either sample type. The specimen sequenced was peripheral blood. This TCR was recovered from a human donor in a cohort sampled during active COVID-19. Rearrangement joined TRBV6-5 to TRBJ2-3; TRBD2 matches 11 bases in the middle. The CDR3 loop reads CASSPLAGGGDTQYF. Read as DNA, the sequence is TGTGCCAGCAGTCCTCTAGCGGGGGGCGGGGATACGCAGTATTTT.